Each of the 20 T cell receptor beta chains below was sequenced from the same sample in a study of T cells in women clearing cervical HPV infection. The table came from immunoSEQ multiplex PCR; TCRdb's copy has only in-frame clones and leaves some out. This sample contains about 31,000 clones. The source material was blood buffy coat. The receptors come from a woman between 18 and 69 years old with a cervical HPV16 infection that either progressed to CIN3+ or cleared (not recorded which).

In regard to this clone: The read terminates 3 residues before the CDR3 end, so the remaining end is supplied by the germline J gene. The J gene is TRBJ2-4, the V gene TRBV18, with D hard to call. This CDR3 has 11 amino acids. Germline CDR1 is KGHSH and CDR2 is LQKENI. This CDR3 is CASSPSYGQYF. The DNA read from the CDR3 is TGTGCCAGCTCTCCCTCCTATGGT. The full variable domain, in which reference TRBV18 and TRBJ2-4 provide the parts outside the CDR3, is NAGVMQNPRHLVRRRGQEARLRCSPMKGHSHVYWYRQLPEEGLKFMVYLQKENIIDESGMPKERFSAEFPKEGPSILRIQQVVRGDSAAYFCASSPSYGQYFGAGTRLSVL.

With respect to this clone: The read ends 3 residues shy of where the CDR3 ends; the end is completed using the germline J gene. The V gene is TRBV2, the J gene TRBJ1-2, with 8 nucleotides matching TRBD1. The CDR3 runs to 11 residues. Germline assignment: CDR1 SNHLY and CDR2 FYNNEI. The sequenced part of the CDR3 DNA is TGTGCCAGCAGCGCAGGGGGCAGC. Its translation: CASSAGGS. The CDR3 in full is CASSAGGSYTF.

Turning to this clone: The read ends 3 residues before the CDR3 terminus; that terminus is restored from the germline J gene. This chain joins TRBV14 and TRBJ2-3, with 8 bases fitting TRBD2. This CDR3 contains 16 residues. V lost 5 bases and J lost 3; bases outside the gene matches: 10. Germline V gives CDR1 SGHDN, CDR2 FVKESK. The chain's CDR3 is CASSNLRGLGTDTQYF. CDR3 DNA (partial): TGTGCCAGCAGCAACCTCCGGGGACTAGGGACAGATACG.

On this clone itself: Read coverage stops 3 residues before the CDR3 terminus; the germline J gene supplies the remainder. This chain links TRBV13 with TRBJ2-3, with TRBD2 matching 9 bases. Germline assignment: CDR1 PRHDT and CDR2 FYEKMQ (reference sequence). V dropped 2 bases and J dropped 2; count of bases not matched to a gene: 2. This CDR3 spans 15 amino acids. The DNA read from the CDR3 is TGTGCCAGCAGCTTAAGACTAGCGGCCACAGATACG. It codes for CASSLRLAATDT. The complete CDR3 sequence is CASSLRLAATDTQYF. The variable domain in full, completed from reference TRBV13 and TRBJ2-3, reads AAGVIQSPRHLIKEKRETATLKCYPIPRHDTVYWYQQGPGQDPQFLISFYEKMQSDKGSIPDRFSAQQFSDYHSELNMSSLELGDSALYFCASSLRLAATDTQYFGPGTRLTVL.

A word on this clone: The read comes to an end 3 residues before the CDR3 does, leaving the germline J gene to fill in the end. V usage is TRBV19 and J usage is TRBJ1-1; TRBD1 agrees at 8 bases. Germline lookup yields CDR1 LNHDA and CDR2 SQIVND (reference sequence). J was trimmed by 0 bases and V by 4 bases; bases with no gene match: 4. This CDR3 comprises 15 residues. The covered CDR3 bases are TGTGCCAGTAGTAAGCAGGGGGCTATGAACACTGAA. Protein product: CASSKQGAMNTE. The whole CDR3 protein reads CASSKQGAMNTEAFF.

Of note for this clone: The CDR3 end lies 3 residues beyond the end of the read and is filled in from the germline J gene. This chain links TRBV5-1 with TRBJ2-5; 9 bases fit TRBD2. Germline assignment: CDR1 SGHRS and CDR2 YFSETQ. The CDR3 runs 15 residues. The V segment lost 4 bases and the J segment 4 bases; nucleotides outside the gene matches: 8. The part of the CDR3 DNA that was read is TGCGCCAGCAGCAGGTTAGCGGGGGCGAGAGAGACC. This gives the protein CASSRLAGARET. The whole CDR3 protein is CASSRLAGARETQYF.

In the case of this clone: The same CDR3 can be traced to other DNA sequences in this sample. CDR3 DNA, as far as it was read: TGCAGTGCTCACAGGGTTAATGAG. Protein sequence: CSAHRVNE. The full CDR3 reads CSAHRVNEQFF. The V call is TRBV20-1, the J call TRBJ2-1; tentative D call: TRBD1 (6 bases). From the germline J gene comes the end of the CDR3, since the read stops 3 residues before it. V dropped 5 bases and J dropped 7 bases, with 9 bases sitting between them. From germline, CDR1 is DFQATT and CDR2 SNEGSKA (reference sequence). This CDR3 is built from 11 residues.

As for this clone: The read finishes 3 residues shy of the CDR3 end, and the germline J gene is used to complete it. This chain joins TRBV4-1 and TRBJ1-6; D ambiguous. The length of the CDR3 is 16 residues. V lost 1 base, J lost 4 bases, and 11 bases lay in between. Looked up from germline, CDR1 is MGHRA and CDR2 is YSYEKL. The CDR3 sequence is CASSQGGTTYNSPLHF. The DNA read from the CDR3 is TGCGCCAGCAGCCAAGGTGGCACCACGTATAATTCACCC.

Concerning this clone itself: The read finishes 3 residues shy of the CDR3 end, and the germline J gene is used to complete it. This chain uses TRBV5-1 with TRBJ2-1, with 7 bases lining up with TRBD1. CDR1 is SGHRS, CDR2 YFSETQ, per germline. J was trimmed by 2 bases and V by 3 bases; bases with no gene match: 5. CDR3 length equals 15 residues. The DNA read from the CDR3 is TGCGCCAGCAGCTGGCGGACAGGAGCCTACAATGAG. Translation: CASSWRTGAYNE. The CDR3 as a whole reads CASSWRTGAYNEQFF.

With regard to this clone: The observed sequence ends 3 residues before the CDR3 terminus, with the missing tail filled in from the germline J gene. This chain joins TRBV25-1 and TRBJ1-5; no reliable D call. The CDR3 runs 16 residues. Germline V gene lookup returns CDR1 MGHDK and CDR2 SYGVNS. Trimming stripped 2 bases from V and 0 bases from J, with 11 bases between. Incomplete CDR3 DNA: TGTGCCAGCAGTGAAGGGCCAGTTTATAGCAATCAGCCC. It is translated as CASSEGPVYSNQP. The whole CDR3 protein reads CASSEGPVYSNQPQHF.

A word on this clone: The read is 3 residues too short to cover the CDR3 end, so that end is filled in from the germline J gene. The chain joins TRBV5-1 to TRBJ2-3, with D tentatively TRBD1 (6 bases). The CDR3 is made up of 16 amino acids. The germline gives CDR1 SGHRS, CDR2 YFSETQ. CDR3 residues: CASSSDRTRPNQPQYF. The CDR3 DNA, read in part, is TGCGCCAGCAGCTCCGACAGGACCAGACCCAATCAGCCG.

This CDR3 reads CAIRGFGTGDEKLFF. Partial CDR3 DNA: TGTGCCATAAGGGGGTTCGGCACCGGGGATGAAAAG. The J gene is TRBJ2-2, the V gene TRBV10-3; TRBD1 might be the D (6 bases). The observed sequence ends 3 residues before the CDR3 terminus, with the missing tail filled in from the germline J gene. The CDR3 has 15 residues. The germline gives CDR1 ENHRY, CDR2 SYGVKD.

For this clone: The missing CDR3 end, 3 residues past where the read stops, is filled in from the germline J gene. The chain is built from TRBV7-9 and TRBJ2-7, with 11 bases that match TRBD1. V lost 5 bases, J lost 6 bases, and 9 bases stayed unmatched. Germline values: CDR1 SEHNR, CDR2 FQNEAQ (reference sequence). This CDR3 has 15 amino acids. The DNA read from the CDR3 is TGTGCCAGCAGCCCGGGACAGGGGGTAGGGGGCGAG. As protein: CASSPGQGVGGE. The entire CDR3 sequence reads CASSPGQGVGGEQYF.

On this clone itself: The read ends 3 residues early relative to the CDR3; the germline J gene fills the gap. The genes are TRBV29-1 and TRBJ2-5; TRBD1 might be the D (7 bases). Trimming pared 2 bases from V and 5 bases from J, leaving 9 bases between. This CDR3 is 12 amino acids long. Looked up from germline, CDR1 is SQVTM and CDR2 is ANQGSEA. The chain's CDR3 is CSVEPGGETQYF. The sequenced CDR3 bases are TGCAGCGTTGAACCAGGGGGGGAGACC. The whole variable domain, remainder taken from reference TRBV29-1 and TRBJ2-5, is SAVISQKPSRDICQRGTSLTIQCQVDSQVTMMFWYRQQPGQSLTLIATANQGSEATYESGFVIDKFPISRPNLTFSTLTVSNMSPEDSSIYLCSVEPGGETQYFGPGTRLLVL.

Remarks on this clone: The missing CDR3 end, 3 residues past where the read stops, is filled in from the germline J gene. This chain links TRBV18 with TRBJ1-2; 10 bases match TRBD1. The length of the CDR3 is 17 residues. Germline assignment: CDR1 KGHSH and CDR2 LQKENI. CDR3 protein: CASSPPGQGFIYNDYTF. CDR3 DNA (partial): TGTGCCAGCTCACCACCGGGACAGGGGTTTATCTACAATGAC. Filled out from reference TRBV18 and TRBJ1-2, the complete variable domain reads NAGVMQNPRHLVRRRGQEARLRCSPMKGHSHVYWYRQLPEEGLKFMVYLQKENIIDESGMPKERFSAEFPKEGPSILRIQQVVRGDSAAYFCASSPPGQGFIYNDYTFGSGTRLTVV.

On this clone itself: The read is 3 residues too short to cover the CDR3 end, so that end is filled in from the germline J gene. This chain uses TRBV10-3 with TRBJ2-7; 8 bases fit TRBD1. The germline gives CDR1 ENHRY, CDR2 SYGVKD. V shed 4 bases and J 6 bases; nucleotides not matched to a gene: 11. The CDR3 is made up of 15 amino acids. CDR3 loop: CAISAPDRGRGEQYF. The part of the CDR3 DNA that was read is TGTGCCATCAGTGCACCTGACAGGGGCCGGGGCGAG.

As to this clone: The read finishes 3 residues shy of the CDR3 end, and the germline J gene is used to complete it. This rearrangement joins TRBV7-6 to TRBJ1-4; the match to TRBD1 covers 7 bases. Germline CDR1 is SGHVS and CDR2 is FNYEAQ. The CDR3 sequence is 16 residues long. The DNA read from the CDR3 is TGTGCCAGCAGCTTATGGGACAGCTCCTATAATTCACCA. It encodes CASSLWDSSYNSP. The CDR3 as a whole reads CASSLWDSSYNSPLFF.

Comment on this clone: The DNA ends 3 residues before the CDR3 does, and the rest of the CDR3 is filled in from the germline J gene. The V call is TRBV20-1, the J call TRBJ2-7, with TRBD1 matching 7 bases. The CDR3 covers 15 residues. Unmatched junction bases numbered 9, after V lost 1 base and J lost 3 bases. Germline V gene lookup returns CDR1 DFQATT and CDR2 SNEGSKA (reference sequence). CDR3 DNA, as far as it was read: TGCAGTGCTAGAGTTTCCAGGGGGATGATCTACGAG. This encodes CSARVSRGMIYE. Given in full, the CDR3 is CSARVSRGMIYEQYF.

Worth noting for this clone: The read comes to an end 3 residues before the CDR3 does, leaving the germline J gene to fill in the end. This sequence joins TRBV6-1 and TRBJ1-2; 7 nucleotides align to TRBD1. Germline V lookup: CDR1 MNHNS, CDR2 SASEGT. This CDR3 region has 16 residues. The CDR3 loop reads CASSEGQGSPYAGYTF. The DNA read from the CDR3 is TGTGCCAGCAGTGAAGGACAGGGTTCCCCATACGCGGGC.

A word on this clone: The read ends 3 residues shy of where the CDR3 ends; the end is completed using the germline J gene. The chain combines TRBV6-1 with TRBJ1-2, with D perhaps TRBD1 (6 bases). Trimming took off 4 bases at V and 7 bases at J, with 19 bases between the two ends. The CDR3 loop spans 15 amino acids. Germline lookup yields CDR1 MNHNS and CDR2 SASEGT. The part of the CDR3 DNA that was read is TGTGCCAGCAGTGGGCGTCGGACAGCCGACCGTGGC. Amino acids: CASSGRRTADRG. The CDR3 in its entirety is CASSGRRTADRGYTF.